The 22 T cell receptor beta chains in this list originate from one sample, sequenced in a study of T-cell reconstitution after alpha-beta-depleted transplantation in children. TCRbeta library preparation incorporated unique molecular identifiers. One entry per CDR3 protein, called by TCRdb with MiXCR from the PCR reads. The table includes roughly 570,000 distinct CDR3 sequences, 20% to 30% detected once. This sample comprised PBMCs, obtained before TCRalphabeta/CD19-depleted stem cell transplant. The receptors shown here come from a boy younger than two with Wiskott-Aldrich syndrome, due to receive a stem cell transplant.

This clonotype was counted a few times. This chain uses TRBV29-1 with TRBJ2-7; no clear D gene. The V end lost 4 bases, the J end lost 4 bases, and 8 bases lay between the germline ends. The CDR3 extends over 11 amino acids. Germline CDR1 is SQVTM and CDR2 is ANQGSEA. The CDR3 loop reads CSVVTGYEQYF. CDR3 in DNA: TGCAGCGTTGTTACTGGGTACGAGCAGTACTTC.

J is TRBJ1-5 and V is TRBV4-1; TRBD1 matches 7 bases. Looked up from germline, CDR1 is MGHRA and CDR2 is YSYEKL. This CDR3 is built from 15 residues. The J segment lost 5 bases and the V segment lost 5 bases, leaving 9 bases of the junction unmatched. As DNA, the CDR3 is TGCGCCAGCAGCGACAGTGGGACAGTGGATCAGCCCCAGCATTTT. Protein sequence: CASSDSGTVDQPQHF.

This clonotype was counted between two and nine times. The V gene is TRBV6-1, the J gene TRBJ2-3; TRBD2 might be the D (6 bases). CDR1 and CDR2 from the germline V gene are MNHNS and SASEGT. V was trimmed by 6 bases and J by 2 bases, leaving 15 bases between them. The CDR3 loop spans 15 amino acids. In DNA form, the CDR3 reads TGTGCCAGCAGCCCCGGGGTAGCGGACACAGATACGCAGTATTTT. Its protein is CASSPGVADTDTQYF.

This clonotype has a handful of counts. The chain carries TRBV27 and TRBJ2-7; no firm D call. Trimming shortened V by 2 bases and J by 2 bases, and 7 bases separated the two germline ends. There are 13 residues in the CDR3. Germline CDR1 and CDR2: MNHEY and SMNVEV (reference sequence). In DNA form, the CDR3 reads TGTGCCAGCAGTTTAAACAGTGCCTACGAGCAGTACTTC. Residues: CASSLNSAYEQYF.

The table lists this clonotype with a few counts. The genes are TRBV5-1 and TRBJ1-2; D possibly corresponds to TRBD1 (6 bases). There are 15 residues in the CDR3. The germline gives CDR1 SGHRS, CDR2 YFSETQ. The ends were cut back, 0 bases at V and 3 bases at J, with 12 bases in the middle. Here the CDR3 DNA reads TGCGCCAGCAGCTTGGACCCAAGGGGGGACTATGGCTACACCTTC. This encodes CASSLDPRGDYGYTF. Variable domain in full (rest from reference TRBV5-1 and TRBJ1-2): KAGVTQTPRYLIKTRGQQVTLSCSPISGHRSVSWYQQTPGQGLQFLFEYFSETQRNKGNFPGRFSGRQFSNSRSEMNVSTLELGDSALYLCASSLDPRGDYGYTFGSGTRLTVV.

This clonotype was seen a few times. This chain links TRBV30 with TRBJ1-6; 7 nucleotides match TRBD1. Looked up from germline, CDR1 is GTSNPN and CDR2 is SVGIG (reference sequence). Losses at the gene ends were 4 bases for V and 10 bases for J; bases not matched to a gene: 10. The CDR3 has 14 residues. Here the CDR3 reads CAWNPGTVGSPLHF. The CDR3 DNA follows: TGTGCCTGGAATCCCGGGACAGTGGGCTCACCCCTCCACTTT.

The chain is built from TRBV19 and TRBJ2-1; 7 bases fit TRBD1. From germline, CDR1 is LNHDA and CDR2 SQIVND (reference sequence). Trimming at V came to 3 bases and at J to 8 bases, leaving 10 bases not matched to a gene. CDR3 length: 15 amino acids. CDR3 bases: TGTGCCAGTAGTATGGGCCCGGGACAGTGGGATGAGCAGTTCTTC. Its protein product is CASSMGPGQWDEQFF.

V gene TRBV20-1 combines with J gene TRBJ1-2; no clear D. With 3 bases removed from V and 2 bases from J, the gap between germline ends came to 7 bases. Per germline, CDR1 DFQATT and CDR2 SNEGSKA (reference sequence). CDR3 length: 12 residues. The CDR3 is CSASSRNYGYTF. CDR3 in DNA: TGCAGTGCTAGTTCCCGGAACTATGGCTACACCTTC.

V and J are TRBV5-4 and TRBJ2-1, with 9 bases aligning to TRBD2. The CDR3 sequence is 16 residues long. Trimming removed 4 bases from V and 7 bases from J; junction bases left unmatched: 12. Germline CDR1 is SGHNT and CDR2 is YYREEE (reference sequence). This chain's CDR3 is CASSPRVIAGVNEQFF. In nucleotides, the CDR3 is TGTGCCAGCAGCCCTCGCGTGATAGCGGGAGTTAATGAGCAGTTCTTC.

This clonotype was seen a handful of times. This rearrangement joins TRBV12-3 or TRBV12-4 to TRBJ2-2; D not certain. This CDR3 is 13 amino acids long. V lost 5 bases and J 5 bases, leaving 9 bases between the germline ends. The CDR3 protein is CASSPFGTGELFF. The CDR3 DNA is TGTGCCAGCAGTCCCTTCGGGACCGGGGAGCTGTTTTTT.

The CDR3 nucleotides are TGCAGCGTTGAGGGTAATCCCCTGGACAGGGGGCCGAGGGAGACCCAGTACTTC. This codes for CSVEGNPLDRGPRETQYF. This chain uses TRBV29-1 with TRBJ2-5, with 11 bases identical to TRBD1. The germline V gene has CDR1 SQVTM and CDR2 ANQGSEA. Trimming at V came to 3 bases and at J to 5 bases, leaving 17 bases not matched to a gene. The CDR3 extends over 18 amino acids.

This clonotype was picked up a small number of times. The chain links TRBV12-3 or TRBV12-4 to TRBJ1-3; 7 bases are shared with TRBD1. Trimming removed 7 bases from V and 5 bases from J; junction bases left unmatched: 5. CDR3 length: 13 amino acids. CDR3 DNA sequence: TGTGCCAGCACCCCGACAGGGCGAAACACCATATATTTT. Encoded protein: CASTPTGRNTIYF.

The chain employs TRBV4-2 and TRBJ2-1; TRBD2 aligns across 16 bases. The CDR3 runs 19 residues. V lost 3 bases and J lost 3; bases outside the gene matches: 8. CDR1 and CDR2 from the germline V gene are LGHNA and YNFKEQ. Written as DNA, the CDR3 is TGTGCCAGCAGCCACCGGGGGACTAGCGGGAGGGCAGTCTACAATGAGCAGTTCTTC. Its translation: CASSHRGTSGRAVYNEQFF.

The chain has TRBV18 and TRBJ2-7; D may be TRBD2 (5 bases). Germline CDR1 reads KGHSH; CDR2 reads LQKENI. The CDR3 runs to 13 residues. With 2 bases removed from V and 4 bases from J, the gap between germline ends came to 9 bases. The CDR3 bases are TGTGCCAGCTCACCAATACGGGATTACGAGCAGTACTTC. Translation gives CASSPIRDYEQYF.

V and J are TRBV29-1 and TRBJ2-1; 7 bases are a match to TRBD1. The J segment lost 0 bases and the V segment lost 6 bases, leaving 2 bases of the junction unmatched. The germline CDR1 and CDR2 sequences are SQVTM and ANQGSEA. CDR3 length: 13 residues. The CDR3 bases are TGCAGCGTACGACAGGGCTCCTACAATGAGCAGTTCTTC. This gives the protein CSVRQGSYNEQFF.

V is TRBV5-4 and J is TRBJ2-7, with 9 positions matching TRBD2. Germline assignment: CDR1 SGHNT and CDR2 YYREEE (reference sequence). V dropped 3 bases and J dropped 1; count of bases not matched to a gene: 5. The CDR3 spans 15 residues. The CDR3 here is CASSSVAGESYEQYF. The CDR3 nucleotides are TGTGCCAGCAGCTCCGTAGCGGGAGAGTCCTACGAGCAGTACTTC.

This clonotype turned up a few times. The V gene is TRBV5-1, the J gene TRBJ2-7; 9 bases are shared with TRBD2. Germline CDR1 SGHRS, CDR2 YFSETQ. The ends lost 4 bases at V and 0 bases at J; junction bases unmatched: 11. The CDR3 is made up of 17 amino acids. The CDR3 loop is CASSLSGSALFSYEQYF. The CDR3 region has the DNA TGCGCCAGCAGCCTTAGCGGGAGCGCTCTTTTCTCCTACGAGCAGTACTTC.

The chain joins TRBV20-1 to TRBJ2-1, with 11 bases matching TRBD2. The trim removed 2 bases at V and 8 bases at J, leaving 5 bases unmatched. The length of the CDR3 is 14 residues. Germline CDR1 and CDR2: DFQATT and SNEGSKA (reference sequence). The CDR3 bases are TGCAGTGCTAGATTACTAGCGGGAGTCCATGAGCAGTTCTTC. Protein product: CSARLLAGVHEQFF.

The genes are TRBV6-5 and TRBJ1-2; tentative D call: TRBD1 (5 bases). The CDR3 extends over 17 amino acids. V was clipped by 5 bases and J by 10 bases, with 29 bases between them. Germline assignment: CDR1 MNHEY and CDR2 SVGAGI. CDR3 DNA: TGTGCCAGCAGTCTACGAGGGGCGGCGGACTTCCTTGCTGACTACACCTTC. Protein: CASSLRGAADFLADYTF.

This chain connects TRBV9 to TRBJ1-4, with 12 bases that match TRBD1. CDR1 and CDR2 (germline): SGDLS, YYNGEE. The CDR3 runs to 16 residues. J lost 8 bases, V lost 3 bases, and 8 bases had no gene match. The CDR3 DNA reads TGTGCCAGCAGCGCCCTGGGGACAGGGGGCGAAGAAAAACTGTTTTTT. This codes for CASSALGTGGEEKLFF.

The J gene is TRBJ1-4, the V gene TRBV7-2; D is perhaps TRBD1 (6 bases). From germline, CDR1 is SGHTA and CDR2 FQGNSA. The CDR3 consists of 15 residues. Trimming pared 5 bases from V and 2 bases from J, leaving 12 bases between. The CDR3 nucleotides read TGTGCCAGCAGCCAATCAGGGGAGACTAATGAAAAACTGTTTTTT. It specifies CASSQSGETNEKLFF. Variable domain in full (rest from reference TRBV7-2 and TRBJ1-4): GAGVSQSPSNKVTEKGKDVELRCDPISGHTALYWYRQSLGQGLEFLIYFQGNSAPDKSGLPSDRFSAERTGGSVSTLTIQRTQQEDSAVYLCASSQSGETNEKLFFGSGTQLSVL.

V usage is TRBV5-1 and J usage is TRBJ1-3, with D possibly being TRBD1 (5 bases). Trimming shortened V by 3 bases and J by 2 bases, and 18 bases separated the two germline ends. The CDR3 consists of 17 residues. Per the germline V gene, CDR1 is SGHRS and CDR2 is YFSETQ. The CDR3 nucleotides are TGCGCCAGCAGCTACTCCGGGGCAGGGAAGGCTGGAAACACCATATATTTT. Translating gives CASSYSGAGKAGNTIYF.